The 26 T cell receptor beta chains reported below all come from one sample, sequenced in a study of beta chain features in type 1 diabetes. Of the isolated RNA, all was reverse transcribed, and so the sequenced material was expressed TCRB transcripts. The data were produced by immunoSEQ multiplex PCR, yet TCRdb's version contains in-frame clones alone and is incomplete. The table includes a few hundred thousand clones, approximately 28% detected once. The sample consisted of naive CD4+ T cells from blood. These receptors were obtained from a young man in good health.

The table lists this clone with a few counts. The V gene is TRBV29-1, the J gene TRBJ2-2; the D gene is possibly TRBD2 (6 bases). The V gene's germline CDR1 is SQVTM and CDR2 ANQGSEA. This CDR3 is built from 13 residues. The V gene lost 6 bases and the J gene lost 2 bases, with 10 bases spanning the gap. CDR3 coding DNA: TGCAGCGTGGGGACTTTCAACACCGGGGAGCTGTTTTTT. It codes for CSVGTFNTGELFF.

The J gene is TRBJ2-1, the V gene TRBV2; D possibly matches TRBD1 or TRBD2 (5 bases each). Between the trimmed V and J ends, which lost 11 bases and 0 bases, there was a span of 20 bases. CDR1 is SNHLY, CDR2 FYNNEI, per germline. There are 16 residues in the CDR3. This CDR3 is CAYSGEGRSSYNEQFF. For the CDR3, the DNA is TGTGCCTACTCAGGCGAGGGGCGGAGCTCCTACAATGAGCAGTTCTTC.

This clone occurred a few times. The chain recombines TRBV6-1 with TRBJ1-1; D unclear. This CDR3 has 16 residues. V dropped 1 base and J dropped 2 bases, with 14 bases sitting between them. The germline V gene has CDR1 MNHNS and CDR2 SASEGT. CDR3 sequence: CASSEGLGIQNTEAFF. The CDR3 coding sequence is TGTGCCAGCAGTGAAGGCTTGGGAATCCAAAACACTGAAGCTTTCTTT.

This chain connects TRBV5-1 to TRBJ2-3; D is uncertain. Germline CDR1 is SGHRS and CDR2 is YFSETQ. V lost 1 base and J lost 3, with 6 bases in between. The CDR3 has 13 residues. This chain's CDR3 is CASSLSVTDTQYF. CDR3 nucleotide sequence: TGCGCCAGCAGCTTGAGCGTTACAGATACGCAGTATTTT.

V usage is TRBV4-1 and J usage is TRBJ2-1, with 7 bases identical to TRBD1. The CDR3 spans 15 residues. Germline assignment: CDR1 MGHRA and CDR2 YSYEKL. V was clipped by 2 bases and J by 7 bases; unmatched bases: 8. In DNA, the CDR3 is TGCGCCAGCAGCCAATACAGGGGCCGTCTAAATGAGCAGTTCTTC. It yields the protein CASSQYRGRLNEQFF.

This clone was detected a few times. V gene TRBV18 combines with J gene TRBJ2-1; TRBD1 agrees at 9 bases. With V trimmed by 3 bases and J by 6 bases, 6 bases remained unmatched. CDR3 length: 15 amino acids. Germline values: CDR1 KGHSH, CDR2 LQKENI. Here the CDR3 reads CASSPAGTGINEQFF. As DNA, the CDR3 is TGTGCCAGCTCACCCGCCGGGACAGGGATCAATGAGCAGTTCTTC.

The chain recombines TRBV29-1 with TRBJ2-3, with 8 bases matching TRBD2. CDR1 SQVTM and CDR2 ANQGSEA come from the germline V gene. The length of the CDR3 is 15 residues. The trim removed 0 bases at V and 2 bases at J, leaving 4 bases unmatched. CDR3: CSVEELAVLTDTQYF. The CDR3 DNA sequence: TGCAGCGTTGAAGAACTAGCGGTTCTCACAGATACGCAGTATTTT.

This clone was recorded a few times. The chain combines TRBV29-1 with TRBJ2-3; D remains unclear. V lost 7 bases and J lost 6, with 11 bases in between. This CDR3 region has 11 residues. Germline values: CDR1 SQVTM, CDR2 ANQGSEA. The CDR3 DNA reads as TGCAGCGCCGTTCTTGGGGATACGCAGTATTTT. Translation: CSAVLGDTQYF.

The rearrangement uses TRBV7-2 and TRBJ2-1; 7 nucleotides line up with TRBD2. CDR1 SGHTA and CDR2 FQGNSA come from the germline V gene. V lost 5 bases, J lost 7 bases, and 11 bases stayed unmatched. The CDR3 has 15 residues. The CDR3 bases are TGTGCCAGCAGCCTGAGCCGACTAGCCCAGAATGAGCAGTTCTTC. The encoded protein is CASSLSRLAQNEQFF.

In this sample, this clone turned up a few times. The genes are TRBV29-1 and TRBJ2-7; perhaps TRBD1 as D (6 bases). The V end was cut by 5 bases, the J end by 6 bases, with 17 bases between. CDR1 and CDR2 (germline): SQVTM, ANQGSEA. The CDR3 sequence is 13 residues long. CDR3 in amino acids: CSVFRTAAGEQYF. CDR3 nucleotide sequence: TGCAGCGTTTTTCGGACAGCGGCGGGCGAGCAGTACTTC.

The CDR3 spells CASKSINTQYF. The CDR3 DNA reads as TGTGCCAGCAAGAGCATAAATACGCAGTATTTT. The V gene is TRBV25-1, the J gene TRBJ2-3; no firm D call. The germline V gene has CDR1 MGHDK and CDR2 SYGVNS. V was pared by 7 bases and J by 7 bases, with 9 bases between. The CDR3 loop spans 11 amino acids. The full variable domain, its missing parts supplied by reference TRBV25-1 and TRBJ2-3, is EADIYQTPRYLVIGTGKKITLECSQTMGHDKMYWYQQDPGMELHLIHYSYGVNSTEKGDLSSESTVSRIRTEHFPLTLESARPSHTSQYLCASKSINTQYFGPGTRLTVL.

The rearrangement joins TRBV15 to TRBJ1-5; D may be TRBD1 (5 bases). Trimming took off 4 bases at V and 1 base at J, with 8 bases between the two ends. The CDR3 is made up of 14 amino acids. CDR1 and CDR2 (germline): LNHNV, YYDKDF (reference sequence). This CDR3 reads CATSIRDSNQPQHF. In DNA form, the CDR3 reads TGTGCCACCAGCATCCGGGACAGCAATCAGCCCCAGCATTTT.

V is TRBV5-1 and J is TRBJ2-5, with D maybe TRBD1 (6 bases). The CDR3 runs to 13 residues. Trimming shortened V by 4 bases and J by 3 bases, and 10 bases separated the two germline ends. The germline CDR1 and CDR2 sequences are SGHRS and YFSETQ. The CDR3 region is CASSRDNKETQYF. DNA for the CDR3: TGCGCCAGCAGCCGGGACAACAAAGAGACCCAGTACTTC.

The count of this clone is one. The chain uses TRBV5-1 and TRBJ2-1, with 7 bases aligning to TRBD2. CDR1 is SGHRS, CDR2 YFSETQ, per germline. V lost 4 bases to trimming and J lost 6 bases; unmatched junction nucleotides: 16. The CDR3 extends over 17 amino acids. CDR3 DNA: TGCGCCAGCAGCCCAGTAACCACGGGAGGCCCCGCCAATGAGCAGTTCTTC. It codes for CASSPVTTGGPANEQFF.

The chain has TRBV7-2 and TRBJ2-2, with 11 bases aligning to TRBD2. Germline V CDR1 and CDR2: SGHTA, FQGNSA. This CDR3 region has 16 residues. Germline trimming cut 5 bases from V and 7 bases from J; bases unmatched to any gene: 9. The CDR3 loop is CASSPTRLAGGGELFF. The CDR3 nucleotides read TGTGCCAGCAGCCCAACAAGGCTAGCGGGAGGCGGGGAGCTGTTTTTT.

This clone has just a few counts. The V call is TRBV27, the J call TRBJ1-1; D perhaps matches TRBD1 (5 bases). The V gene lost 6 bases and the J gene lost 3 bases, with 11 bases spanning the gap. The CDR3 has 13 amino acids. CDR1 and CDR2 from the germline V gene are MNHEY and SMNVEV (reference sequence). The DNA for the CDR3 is TGTGCCAGCAGGGGGGTCTATGACACTGAAGCTTTCTTT. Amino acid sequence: CASRGVYDTEAFF.

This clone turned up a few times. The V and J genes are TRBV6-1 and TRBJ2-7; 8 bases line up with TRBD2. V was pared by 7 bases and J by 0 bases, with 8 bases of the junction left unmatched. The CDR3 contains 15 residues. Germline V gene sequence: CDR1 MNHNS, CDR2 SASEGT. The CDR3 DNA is TGTGCCAGCACTATTCAAGCGGGAGACTCCTACGAGCAGTACTTC. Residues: CASTIQAGDSYEQYF.

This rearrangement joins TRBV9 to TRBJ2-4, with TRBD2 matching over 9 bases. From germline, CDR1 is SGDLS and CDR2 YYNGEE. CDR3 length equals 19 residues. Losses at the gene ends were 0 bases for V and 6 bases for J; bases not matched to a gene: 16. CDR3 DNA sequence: TGTGCCAGCAGCGTAGCTTTGTCACTAGCGGGTGCAGGGGGAAACATTCAGTACTTC. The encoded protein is CASSVALSLAGAGGNIQYF.

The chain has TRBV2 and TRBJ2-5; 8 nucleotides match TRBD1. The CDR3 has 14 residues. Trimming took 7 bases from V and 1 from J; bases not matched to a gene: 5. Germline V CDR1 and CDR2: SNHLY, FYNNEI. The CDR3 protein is CASTYGTGQETQYF. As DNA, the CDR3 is TGTGCCAGCACCTATGGGACAGGCCAAGAGACCCAGTACTTC. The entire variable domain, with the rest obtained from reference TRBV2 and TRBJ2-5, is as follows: EPEVTQTPSHQVTQMGQEVILRCVPISNHLYFYWYRQILGQKVEFLVSFYNNEISEKSEIFDDQFSVERPDGSNFTLKIRSTKLEDSAMYFCASTYGTGQETQYFGPGTRLLVL.

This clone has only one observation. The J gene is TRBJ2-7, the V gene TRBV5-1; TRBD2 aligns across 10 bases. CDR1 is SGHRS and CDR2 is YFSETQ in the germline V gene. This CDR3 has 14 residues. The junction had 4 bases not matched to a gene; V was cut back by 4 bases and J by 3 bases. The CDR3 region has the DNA TGCGCCAGCAGCCAAGCTAGCGGGAGCTACGAGCAGTACTTC. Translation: CASSQASGSYEQYF.

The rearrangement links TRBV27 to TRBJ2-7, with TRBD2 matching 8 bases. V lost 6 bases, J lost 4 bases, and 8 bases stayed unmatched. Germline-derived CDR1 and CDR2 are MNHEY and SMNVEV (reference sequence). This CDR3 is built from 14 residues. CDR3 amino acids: CASRSSGVWYEQYF. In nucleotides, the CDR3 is TGTGCCAGCAGAAGTAGCGGGGTCTGGTACGAGCAGTACTTC.

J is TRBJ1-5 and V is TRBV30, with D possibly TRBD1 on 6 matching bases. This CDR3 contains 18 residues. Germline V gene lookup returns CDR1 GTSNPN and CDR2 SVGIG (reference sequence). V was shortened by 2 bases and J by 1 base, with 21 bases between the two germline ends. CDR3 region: CAWSITRTGTHSNQPQHF. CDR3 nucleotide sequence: TGTGCCTGGAGTATCACTCGCACAGGGACACACAGCAATCAGCCCCAGCATTTT.

In nucleotides, the CDR3 is TGTGCCAGCAGTTCAGACGGGGGGGAGTACTTC. Its translation is CASSSDGGEYF. The gene calls are TRBV28 and TRBJ2-7; 8 bases match TRBD2. The germline V gene encodes CDR1 MDHEN and CDR2 SYDVKM. The CDR3 covers 11 residues. Trimming removed 4 bases from V and 11 bases from J; junction bases left unmatched: 4.

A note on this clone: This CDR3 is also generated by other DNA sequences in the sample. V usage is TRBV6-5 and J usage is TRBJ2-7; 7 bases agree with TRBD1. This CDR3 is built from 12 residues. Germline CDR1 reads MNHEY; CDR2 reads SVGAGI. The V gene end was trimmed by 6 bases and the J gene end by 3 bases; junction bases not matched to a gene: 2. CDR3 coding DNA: TGTGCCAGCAGCCGACAGGGCTACGAGCAGTACTTC. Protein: CASSRQGYEQYF.

The DNA of the CDR3 is TGTGCCTGGAGTCCCCGCAGGGTGAATGAAAAACTGTTTTTT. It specifies CAWSPRRVNEKLFF. The chain combines TRBV30 with TRBJ1-4; tentative D call: TRBD1 (5 bases). The germline V gene has CDR1 GTSNPN and CDR2 SVGIG (reference sequence). The CDR3 is made up of 14 amino acids. Trimming took off 2 bases at V and 5 bases at J, with 12 bases between the two ends.

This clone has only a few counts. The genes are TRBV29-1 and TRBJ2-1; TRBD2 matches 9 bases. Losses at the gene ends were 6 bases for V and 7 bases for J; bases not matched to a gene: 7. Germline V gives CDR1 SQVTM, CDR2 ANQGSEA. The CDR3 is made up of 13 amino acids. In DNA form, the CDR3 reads TGCAGCGTGACCGGGACTAGCACGAATGAGCAGTTCTTC. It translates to CSVTGTSTNEQFF.